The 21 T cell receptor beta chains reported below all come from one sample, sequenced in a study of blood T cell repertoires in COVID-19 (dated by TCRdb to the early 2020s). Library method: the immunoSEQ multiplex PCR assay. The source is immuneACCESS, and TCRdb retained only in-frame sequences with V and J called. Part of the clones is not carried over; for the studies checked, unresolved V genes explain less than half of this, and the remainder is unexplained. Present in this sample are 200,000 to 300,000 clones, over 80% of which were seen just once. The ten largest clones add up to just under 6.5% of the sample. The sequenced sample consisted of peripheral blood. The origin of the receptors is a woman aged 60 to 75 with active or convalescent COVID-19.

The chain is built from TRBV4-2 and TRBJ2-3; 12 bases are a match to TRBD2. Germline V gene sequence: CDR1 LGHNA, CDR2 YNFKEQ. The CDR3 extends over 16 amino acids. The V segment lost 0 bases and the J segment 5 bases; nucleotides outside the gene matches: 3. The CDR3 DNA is TGTGCCAGCAGCCAAGAACTAGCGGGGGGCGGAGATACGCAGTATTTT. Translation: CASSQELAGGGDTQYF.

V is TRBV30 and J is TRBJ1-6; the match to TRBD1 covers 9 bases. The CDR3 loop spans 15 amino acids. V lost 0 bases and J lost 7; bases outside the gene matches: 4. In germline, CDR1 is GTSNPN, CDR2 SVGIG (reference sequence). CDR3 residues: CAWSVRGTGNSPLHF. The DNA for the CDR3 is TGTGCCTGGAGTGTTCGGGGGACAGGGAATTCACCCCTCCACTTT.

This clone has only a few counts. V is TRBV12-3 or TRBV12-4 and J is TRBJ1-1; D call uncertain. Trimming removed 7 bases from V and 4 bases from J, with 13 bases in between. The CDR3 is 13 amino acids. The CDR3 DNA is TGTGCCAGCACCTTATCGTCGGGCACTGAAGCTTTCTTT. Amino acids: CASTLSSGTEAFF.

CDR3 bases: TGCAGCGTTGAAGTTTTTCGATCGGACACTGAAGCTTTCTTT. This codes for CSVEVFRSDTEAFF. V is TRBV29-1 and J is TRBJ1-1; unclear D gene. The germline V and J ends were trimmed by 1 base and 3 bases, with 12 bases remaining between them. CDR1 and CDR2 from the germline V gene are SQVTM and ANQGSEA. There are 14 residues in the CDR3.

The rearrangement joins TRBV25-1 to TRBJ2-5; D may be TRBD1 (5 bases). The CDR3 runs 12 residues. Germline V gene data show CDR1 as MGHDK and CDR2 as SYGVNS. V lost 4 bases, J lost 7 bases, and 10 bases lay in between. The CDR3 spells CASSGQGATQYF. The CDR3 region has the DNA TGTGCCAGCAGTGGCCAGGGTGCGACCCAGTACTTC.

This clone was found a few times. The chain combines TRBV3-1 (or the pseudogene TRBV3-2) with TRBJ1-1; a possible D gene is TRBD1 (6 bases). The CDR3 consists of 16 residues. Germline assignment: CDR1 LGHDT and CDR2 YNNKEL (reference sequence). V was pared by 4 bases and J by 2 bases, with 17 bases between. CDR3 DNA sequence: TGTGCCAGCAGCCGCCCCTCCGGGACATTAAACACTGAAGCTTTCTTT. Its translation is CASSRPSGTLNTEAFF.

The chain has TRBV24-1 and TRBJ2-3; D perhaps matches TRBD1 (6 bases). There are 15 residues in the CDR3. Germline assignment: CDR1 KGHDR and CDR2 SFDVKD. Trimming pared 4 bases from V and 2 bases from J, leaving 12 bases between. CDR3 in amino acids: CATSDLGHSTDTQYF. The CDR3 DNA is TGTGCCACCAGTGACTTGGGACATTCCACAGATACGCAGTATTTT.

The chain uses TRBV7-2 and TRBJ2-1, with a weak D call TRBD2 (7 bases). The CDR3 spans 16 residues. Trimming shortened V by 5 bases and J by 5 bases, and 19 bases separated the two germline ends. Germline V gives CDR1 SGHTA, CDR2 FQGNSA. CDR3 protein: CASSPSGAGHHNEQFF. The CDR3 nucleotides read TGTGCCAGCAGCCCGAGTGGAGCGGGACACCACAATGAGCAGTTCTTC.

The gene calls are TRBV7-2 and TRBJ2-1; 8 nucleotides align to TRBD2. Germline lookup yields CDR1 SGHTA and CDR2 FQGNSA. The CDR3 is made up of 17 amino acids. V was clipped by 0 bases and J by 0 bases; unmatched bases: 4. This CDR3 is CASSLASTSGSYNEQFF. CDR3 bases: TGTGCCAGCAGCTTAGCCTCCACTAGCGGCTCCTACAATGAGCAGTTCTTC.

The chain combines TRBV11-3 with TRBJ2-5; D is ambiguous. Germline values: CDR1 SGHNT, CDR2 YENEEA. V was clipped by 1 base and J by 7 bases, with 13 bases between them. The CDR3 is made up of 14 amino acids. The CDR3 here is CASSLGGRFGTQYF. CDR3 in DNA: TGTGCCAGCAGCTTAGGTGGGCGTTTCGGGACCCAGTACTTC.

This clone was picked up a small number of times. The CDR3 loop reads CASSPDPGLYGYTF. The CDR3 DNA follows: TGTGCCAGTAGTCCGGACCCGGGACTTTATGGCTACACCTTC. The gene calls are TRBV19 and TRBJ1-2, with a possible D match to TRBD1 (5 bases). The CDR3 runs 14 residues. Between the trimmed V and J ends, which lost 5 bases and 5 bases, there was a span of 15 bases. Germline values: CDR1 LNHDA, CDR2 SQIVND (reference sequence).

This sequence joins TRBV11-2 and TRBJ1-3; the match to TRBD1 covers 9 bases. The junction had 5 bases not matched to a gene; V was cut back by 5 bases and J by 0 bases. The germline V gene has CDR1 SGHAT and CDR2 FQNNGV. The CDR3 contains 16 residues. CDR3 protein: CASSRGQGSSGNTIYF. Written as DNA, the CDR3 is TGTGCCAGCAGCCGTGGACAGGGGAGCTCTGGAAACACCATATATTTT.

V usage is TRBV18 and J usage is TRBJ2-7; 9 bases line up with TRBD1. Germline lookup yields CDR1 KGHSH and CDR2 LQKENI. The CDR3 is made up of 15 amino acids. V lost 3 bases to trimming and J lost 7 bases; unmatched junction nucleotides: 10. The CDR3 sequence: CASSPTGTGLVEQYF. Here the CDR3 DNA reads TGTGCCAGCTCACCCACCGGGACAGGGTTAGTTGAGCAGTACTTC.

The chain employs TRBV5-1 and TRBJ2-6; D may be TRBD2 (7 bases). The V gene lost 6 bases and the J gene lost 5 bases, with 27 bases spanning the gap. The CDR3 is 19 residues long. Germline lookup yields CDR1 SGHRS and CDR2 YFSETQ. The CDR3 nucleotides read TGCGCCAGCACCCTGGGAGGGGGTAGCGGTCTGGGTTGGGCCAACGTCCTGACTTTC. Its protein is CASTLGGGSGLGWANVLTF.

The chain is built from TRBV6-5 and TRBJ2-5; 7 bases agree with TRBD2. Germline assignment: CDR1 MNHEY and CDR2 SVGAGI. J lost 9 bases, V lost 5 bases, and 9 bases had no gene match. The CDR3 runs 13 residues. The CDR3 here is CASSLGLQRAQYF. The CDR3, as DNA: TGTGCCAGCAGTCTGGGACTACAACGGGCCCAGTACTTC.

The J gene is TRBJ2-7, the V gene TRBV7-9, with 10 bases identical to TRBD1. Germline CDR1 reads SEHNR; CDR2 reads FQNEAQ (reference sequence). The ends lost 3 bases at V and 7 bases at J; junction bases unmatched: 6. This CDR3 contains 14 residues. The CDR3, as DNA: TGTGCCAGCAGCTTCGGACAGGGGGGCGGGGAGCAGTACTTC. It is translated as CASSFGQGGGEQYF.

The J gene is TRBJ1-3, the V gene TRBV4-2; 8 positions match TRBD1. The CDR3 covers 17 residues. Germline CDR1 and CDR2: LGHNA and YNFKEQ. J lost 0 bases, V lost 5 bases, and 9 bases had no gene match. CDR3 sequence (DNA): TGTGCCAGCAGCAGGGGAACAGGGGGGGTCTCTGGAAACACCATATATTTT. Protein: CASSRGTGGVSGNTIYF.

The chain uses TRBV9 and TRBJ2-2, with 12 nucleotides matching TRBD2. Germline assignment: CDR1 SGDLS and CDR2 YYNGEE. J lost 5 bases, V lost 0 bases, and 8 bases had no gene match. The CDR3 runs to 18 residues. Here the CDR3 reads CASSVGPLAGGITGELFF. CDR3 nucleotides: TGTGCCAGCAGCGTAGGCCCCCTAGCGGGGGGGATTACCGGGGAGCTGTTTTTT. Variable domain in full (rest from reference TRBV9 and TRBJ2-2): DSGVTQTPKHLITATGQRVTLRCSPRSGDLSVYWYQQSLDQGLQFLIQYYNGEERAKGNILERFSAQQFPDLHSELNLSSLELGDSALYFCASSVGPLAGGITGELFFGEGSRLTVL.

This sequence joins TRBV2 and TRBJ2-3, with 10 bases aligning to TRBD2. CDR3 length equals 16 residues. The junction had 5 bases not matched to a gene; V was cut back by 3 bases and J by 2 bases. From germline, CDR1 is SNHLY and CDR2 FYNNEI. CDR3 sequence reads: CASSDPSGGTTDTQYF. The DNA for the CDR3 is TGTGCCAGCAGTGACCCTAGCGGGGGCACCACAGATACGCAGTATTTT.

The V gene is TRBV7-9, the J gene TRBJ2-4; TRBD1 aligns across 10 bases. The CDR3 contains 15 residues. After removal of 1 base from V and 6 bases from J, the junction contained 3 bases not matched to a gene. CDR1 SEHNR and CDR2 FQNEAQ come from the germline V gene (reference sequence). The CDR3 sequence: CASSLGGQGLNIQYF. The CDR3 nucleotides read TGTGCCAGCAGCTTAGGGGGACAGGGGTTAAACATTCAGTACTTC.

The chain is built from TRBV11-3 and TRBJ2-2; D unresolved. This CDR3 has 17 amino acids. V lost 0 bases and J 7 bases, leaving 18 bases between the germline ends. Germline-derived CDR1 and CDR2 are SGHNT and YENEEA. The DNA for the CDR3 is TGTGCCAGCAGCTTAGAGGTGTGGGTCAGGCCGGTCGGGGAGCTGTTTTTT. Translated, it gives CASSLEVWVRPVGELFF.